Listed here are 3 T cell receptor beta chains from one sample, sequenced in a study of blood T cells in healthy people across ages. Together with a sample-barcoded 5' primer, a J-beta primer mix was included in a second PCR lasting 7 to 11 cycles. One entry per CDR3 protein, called by TCRdb with MiXCR from the 5' RACE reads. The top ten clones hold 20% to 25% of a sample with approximately 850,000 distinct CDR3 sequences, roughly 64% of them seen once. Input material: blood. The receptor set was obtained from a man aged 30-40 years in good health.

The chain uses TRBV12-3 or TRBV12-4 and TRBJ1-4; the D is unclear. CDR3 length equals 12 residues. V lost 7 bases and J 12 bases, leaving 15 bases between the germline ends. In DNA form, the CDR3 reads TGTGCCAGCAACTCCTACGGGTTTGAACTGTTTTTT. Translated, it gives CASNSYGFELFF.

Turning to this clonotype: Given a much more abundant clone one base away, this may be a read error. The rearrangement joins TRBV7-2 to TRBJ2-7, with D perhaps being TRBD1 or TRBD2 (5 bases each). The J call is uncertain, as TRBJ2-1 better fits the DNA end. Germline loops: CDR1 SGHTA, CDR2 FQGNSA. The CDR3 extends over 14 amino acids. The CDR3 sequence: CASSSPGRHNEQFF. CDR3 in DNA: TGTGCCAGCAGCTCCCCGGGGCGACACAATGAGCAGTTCTTC.

V usage is TRBV27 and J usage is TRBJ2-1; 7 nucleotides match TRBD1. The J segment lost 7 bases and the V segment lost 5 bases, leaving 8 bases of the junction unmatched. CDR1 MNHEY and CDR2 SMNVEV come from the germline V gene (reference sequence). The CDR3 runs to 14 residues. For the CDR3, the DNA is TGTGCCAGCAGTACCGGGACAGCCCCGAATGAGCAGTTCTTC. As protein: CASSTGTAPNEQFF.